A selection of T cell receptor beta chains follows, all from one sample in a study of shared clonotypes between healthy human individuals. Method: immunoSEQ multiplex PCR; TCRdb's copy keeps in-frame clones and lacks some. The sample comprises millions of clones, about 95% of which are singletons, and about 1.1% rests with the top ten. The sample was naive CD8+ T cells sorted from blood. The receptors were sampled from a young man in good health. Each CDR3 is given with its conserved first and last residue. A D gene is named only where the DNA matches it firmly. Clone size is shown for a subset of rows, as once, few, many or a class of expanded clone.

CDR3 DNA	CDR3 protein	D gene	J gene	V gene	clone size
TGTGCCAGCAGTTTCGGGACTAGCCTCCAAGAGACCCAGTACTTC	CASSFGTSLQETQYF	TRBD2	TRBJ2-5	TRBV28	NA
TGCGCCAGCAGCTGGGAGGGTGGAGAGACCCAGTACTTC	CASSWEGGETQYF	TRBD2	TRBJ2-5	TRBV5-1	NA
TGCAGCGTTGTTTGGATGGCGGGAGGAGGACTTGCAGATACGCAGTATTTT	CSVVWMAGGGLADTQYF	TRBD2	TRBJ2-3	TRBV29-1	NA
TGTGCCAGTAGTCCGACAGGGAATGGCTACACCTTC	CASSPTGNGYTF	TRBD1	TRBJ1-2	TRBV19	NA
TGTGCCAGCAGTCCTGACGGGGGGGCCTACAATGAGCAGTTCTTC	CASSPDGGAYNEQFF	TRBD2	TRBJ2-1	TRBV27	NA
TGTGCCAGCAGCCTGGGGACAGGCTGGGAATCACCCCTCCACTTT	CASSLGTGWESPLHF	TRBD1	TRBJ1-6	TRBV9	NA
TGTGCCAGCAGCTCGGGGCAGGGGGCTTCCTACGAGCAGTACTTC	CASSSGQGASYEQYF	TRBD1	TRBJ2-7	TRBV7-9	NA
TGTGCCATCAGTGAAGGACAGGGCTATGGCTACACCTTC	CAISEGQGYGYTF	TRBD1	TRBJ1-2	TRBV10-3	NA
TGTGCCAGCAGCTTAGAGGACGGTTCCTACGAGCAGTACTTC	CASSLEDGSYEQYF	NA	TRBJ2-7	TRBV7-9	NA
TGCGCCAGCAGCTTGTTTGCCACCGGGGAGCTGTTTTTT	CASSLFATGELFF	NA	TRBJ2-2	TRBV5-1	NA
TGCGCCAGCAGTGAGGCCCTAACCTACGAGCAGTACTTC	CASSEALTYEQYF	NA	TRBJ2-7	TRBV10-1	NA
TGTGCCAGCAGTTTGGGACTAGCGGGAGCCCTAGAGACCCAGTACTTC	CASSLGLAGALETQYF	TRBD2	TRBJ2-5	TRBV6-6	NA
TGTGCCAGCTCACCCACGTCCAGGCCAGGTGAAGCTTTCTTT	CASSPTSRPGEAFF	NA	TRBJ1-1	TRBV18	NA
TGTGCCAGCAGCTTAAACAGGGACAATCAGCCCCAGCATTTT	CASSLNRDNQPQHF	NA	TRBJ1-5	TRBV7-6	NA
TGCGCCAGCAGCCAAGATAGTGGACCCCCTCTGTTGGAGCAGTTCTTC	CASSQDSGPPLLEQFF	NA	TRBJ2-1	TRBV4-3	NA
TGTGCCAGCAGTTATACGACAGGGACGAACTACGAGCAGTACTTC	CASSYTTGTNYEQYF	TRBD1	TRBJ2-7	TRBV7-2	NA
TGTGCCACCCGAGGGACAGGGGTTGGTCAGCCCCAGCATTTT	CATRGTGVGQPQHF	TRBD1	TRBJ1-5	TRBV15	NA
TGTGCCAGCAGCATCCCTGACGGAACCTACGAGCAGTACTTC	CASSIPDGTYEQYF	NA	TRBJ2-7	TRBV5-8	NA
TGTGCCAGCAGCTCTCCCGGACGGTACGAGCAGTACTTC	CASSSPGRYEQYF	NA	TRBJ2-7	TRBV11-2	once
TGTGCCAGCAGTTACCTGGGGGTCTCTGGGGCCAACGTCCTGACTTTC	CASSYLGVSGANVLTF	NA	TRBJ2-6	TRBV27	once
TGTGCCAGCGCACCCGGGTTAAAGTACGAGCAGTACTTC	CASAPGLKYEQYF	NA	TRBJ2-7	TRBV19	NA
TGTGCCAGCAGCTTAGGTGGCCGGATTTATGGCTACACCTTC	CASSLGGRIYGYTF	NA	TRBJ1-2	TRBV7-2	NA
TGTGCCAGCAGTGACGCCGGGGTCCAAGAGACCCAGTACTTC	CASSDAGVQETQYF	NA	TRBJ2-5	TRBV2	once
TGTGCCAGCAGCCCGACAGGCCCTTACAATGAGCAGTTCTTC	CASSPTGPYNEQFF	NA	TRBJ2-1	TRBV13	NA
TGCGCCAGCAGCCCCCCTGGGGGTCCGAACACTGAAGCTTTCTTT	CASSPPGGPNTEAFF	NA	TRBJ1-1	TRBV4-1	once
TGTGCCAGCAGCCCACCCGGGGAGCTGTTTTTT	CASSPPGELFF	NA	TRBJ2-2	TRBV11-2	few
TGTGCCAGCCCTATCCCGGCGGAAAAGAACACTGAAGCTTTCTTT	CASPIPAEKNTEAFF	NA	TRBJ1-1	TRBV6-5	NA